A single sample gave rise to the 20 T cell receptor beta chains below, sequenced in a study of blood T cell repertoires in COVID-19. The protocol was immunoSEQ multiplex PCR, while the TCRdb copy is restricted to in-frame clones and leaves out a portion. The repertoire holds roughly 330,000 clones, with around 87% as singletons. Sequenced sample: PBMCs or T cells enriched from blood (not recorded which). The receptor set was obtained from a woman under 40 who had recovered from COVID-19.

CDR3 sequence reads: CASSLAGDRTNYGYTF. CDR3 nucleotide sequence: TGCGCCAGCAGCTTGGCCGGGGACAGGACGAACTATGGCTACACCTTC. This chain connects TRBV5-1 to TRBJ1-2; TRBD1 matches at 8 bases. Trimming removed 0 bases from V and 2 bases from J; junction bases left unmatched: 6. The CDR3 sequence is 16 residues long. Per the germline V gene, CDR1 is SGHRS and CDR2 is YFSETQ.

CDR3 coding DNA: TGTGCCAGCAGCCAGAGGACCGGGACAGCCAACGAGCAGTACTTC. This gives the protein CASSQRTGTANEQYF. The rearrangement joins TRBV3-1 (or the pseudogene TRBV3-2) to TRBJ2-7; 7 nucleotides align to TRBD1. The germline CDR1 and CDR2 sequences are LGHDT and YNNKEL (reference sequence). The CDR3 sequence is 15 residues long. The V and J ends lost 3 bases and 5 bases, in that order; junction bases with no gene match: 10.

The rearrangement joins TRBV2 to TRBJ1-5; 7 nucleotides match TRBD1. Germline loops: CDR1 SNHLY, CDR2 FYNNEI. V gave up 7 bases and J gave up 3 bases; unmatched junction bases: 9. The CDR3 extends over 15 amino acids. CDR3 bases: TGTGCCAGCATTCCCGAACAGGGGCCCAATCAGCCCCAGCATTTT. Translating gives CASIPEQGPNQPQHF.

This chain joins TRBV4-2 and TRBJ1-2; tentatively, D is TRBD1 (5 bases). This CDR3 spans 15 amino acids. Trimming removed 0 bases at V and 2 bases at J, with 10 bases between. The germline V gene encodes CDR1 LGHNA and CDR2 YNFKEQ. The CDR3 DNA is TGTGCCAGCAGCCAAGATCCAGGGCGAAACTATGGCTACACCTTC. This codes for CASSQDPGRNYGYTF.

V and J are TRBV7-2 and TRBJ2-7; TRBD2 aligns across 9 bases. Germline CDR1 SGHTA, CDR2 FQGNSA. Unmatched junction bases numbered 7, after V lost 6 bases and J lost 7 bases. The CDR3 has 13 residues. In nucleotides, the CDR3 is TGTGCCAGCAGGGCGGGGGGGCTCCGGGAGCAGTACTTC. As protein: CASRAGGLREQYF.

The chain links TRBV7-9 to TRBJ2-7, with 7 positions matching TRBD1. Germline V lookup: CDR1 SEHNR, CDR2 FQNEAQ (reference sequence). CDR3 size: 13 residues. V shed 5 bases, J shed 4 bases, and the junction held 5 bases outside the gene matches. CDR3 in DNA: TGTGCCAGCAGCGGACAGGCCCCTTACGAGCAGTACTTC. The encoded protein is CASSGQAPYEQYF.

In DNA form, the CDR3 reads TGTGCCAGCAGTCCCCTAGCGGGGTATACCTACGAGCAGTACTTC. Translation gives CASSPLAGYTYEQYF. The genes are TRBV6-2 or TRBV6-3 and TRBJ2-7; 9 bases fit TRBD2. The CDR3 is 15 residues long. The ends lost 5 bases at V and 2 bases at J; junction bases unmatched: 7. Germline CDR1 and CDR2: MNHEY and SVGEGT.

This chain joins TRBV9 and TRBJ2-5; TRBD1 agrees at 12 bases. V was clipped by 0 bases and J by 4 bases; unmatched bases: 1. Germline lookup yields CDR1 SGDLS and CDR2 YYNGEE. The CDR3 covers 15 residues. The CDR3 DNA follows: TGTGCCAGCAGCGTAGGGGACAGGGGGCGAGAGACCCAGTACTTC. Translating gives CASSVGDRGRETQYF.

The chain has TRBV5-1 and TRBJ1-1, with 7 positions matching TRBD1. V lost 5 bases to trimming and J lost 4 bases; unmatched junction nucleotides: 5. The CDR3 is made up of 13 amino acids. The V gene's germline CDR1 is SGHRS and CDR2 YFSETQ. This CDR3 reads CASRQGGGTEAFF. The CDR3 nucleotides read TGCGCCAGCAGGCAGGGGGGAGGCACTGAAGCTTTCTTT.

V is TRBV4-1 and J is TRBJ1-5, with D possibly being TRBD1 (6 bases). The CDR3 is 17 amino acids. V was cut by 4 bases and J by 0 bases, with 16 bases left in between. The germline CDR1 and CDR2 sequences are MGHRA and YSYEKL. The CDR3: CASSLRGGADSNQPQHF. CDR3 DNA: TGCGCCAGCAGCCTCAGGGGAGGGGCAGATAGCAATCAGCCCCAGCATTTT.

The CDR3 loop is CASSQEFPSEQYF. CDR3 coding DNA: TGTGCCAGCAGCCAAGAGTTCCCGAGCGAGCAGTACTTC. The rearrangement joins TRBV3-1 (or the pseudogene TRBV3-2) to TRBJ2-7, with D unclear. Per germline, CDR1 LGHDT and CDR2 YNNKEL (reference sequence). V was pared by 0 bases and J by 6 bases, with 9 bases between. The CDR3 totals 13 residues.

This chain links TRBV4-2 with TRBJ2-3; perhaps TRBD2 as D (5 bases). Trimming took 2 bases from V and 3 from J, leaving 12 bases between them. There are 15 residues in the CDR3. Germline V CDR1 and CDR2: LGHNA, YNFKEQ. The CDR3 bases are TGTGCCAGCAGCCAAACACTAGTTACGACAGATACGCAGTATTTT. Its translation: CASSQTLVTTDTQYF.

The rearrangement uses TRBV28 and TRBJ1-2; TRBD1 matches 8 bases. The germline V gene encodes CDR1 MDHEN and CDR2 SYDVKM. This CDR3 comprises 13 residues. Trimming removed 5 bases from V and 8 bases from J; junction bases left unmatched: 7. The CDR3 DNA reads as TGTGCCAGCAGTCCCGGGACAGGATTAGGCTACACCTTC. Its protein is CASSPGTGLGYTF.

CDR3 nucleotides: TGTGCCAGCGGAAGGGAGGAGTACGAGCAGTACTTC. Encoded protein: CASGREEYEQYF. The chain links TRBV12-3 or TRBV12-4 to TRBJ2-7, with a tentative D call TRBD2 (6 bases). This CDR3 is built from 12 residues. Trimming pared 8 bases from V and 4 bases from J, leaving 12 bases between.

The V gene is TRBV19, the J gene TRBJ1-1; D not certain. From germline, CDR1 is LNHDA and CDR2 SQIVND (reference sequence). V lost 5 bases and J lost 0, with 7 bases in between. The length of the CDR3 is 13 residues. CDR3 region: CASSPGMNTEAFF. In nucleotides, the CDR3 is TGTGCCAGTAGTCCGGGGATGAACACTGAAGCTTTCTTT.

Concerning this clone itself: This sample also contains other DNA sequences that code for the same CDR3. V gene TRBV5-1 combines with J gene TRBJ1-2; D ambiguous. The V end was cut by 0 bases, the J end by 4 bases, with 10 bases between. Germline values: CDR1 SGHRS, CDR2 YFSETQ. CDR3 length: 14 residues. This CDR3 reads CASSLERGSYGYTF. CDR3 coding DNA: TGCGCCAGCAGCTTGGAAAGAGGGAGCTATGGCTACACCTTC. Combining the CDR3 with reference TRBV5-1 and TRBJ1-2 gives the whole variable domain KAGVTQTPRYLIKTRGQQVTLSCSPISGHRSVSWYQQTPGQGLQFLFEYFSETQRNKGNFPGRFSGRQFSNSRSEMNVSTLELGDSALYLCASSLERGSYGYTFGSGTRLTVV.

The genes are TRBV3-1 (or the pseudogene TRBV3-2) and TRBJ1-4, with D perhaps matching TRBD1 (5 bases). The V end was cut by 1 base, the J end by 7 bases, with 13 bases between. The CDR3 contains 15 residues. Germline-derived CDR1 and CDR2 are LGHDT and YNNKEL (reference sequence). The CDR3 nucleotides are TGTGCCAGCAGCCAAGTGAAAGGGGATGGTGAAAAACTGTTTTTT. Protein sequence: CASSQVKGDGEKLFF.

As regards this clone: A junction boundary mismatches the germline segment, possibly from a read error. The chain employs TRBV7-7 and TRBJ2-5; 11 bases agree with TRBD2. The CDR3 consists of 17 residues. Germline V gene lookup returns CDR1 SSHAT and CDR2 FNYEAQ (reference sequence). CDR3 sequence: CASSKGTSGGRQETQYF. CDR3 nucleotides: TGTGCTAGCAGCAAAGGGACTAGCGGCGGACGCCAAGAGACCCAGTACTTC.

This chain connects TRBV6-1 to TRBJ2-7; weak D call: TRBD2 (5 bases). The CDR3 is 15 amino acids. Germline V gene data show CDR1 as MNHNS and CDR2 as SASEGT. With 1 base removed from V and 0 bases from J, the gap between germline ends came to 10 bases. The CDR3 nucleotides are TGTGCCAGCAGTGAAGTAATGGGGAGCTCCTACGAGCAGTACTTC. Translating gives CASSEVMGSSYEQYF.

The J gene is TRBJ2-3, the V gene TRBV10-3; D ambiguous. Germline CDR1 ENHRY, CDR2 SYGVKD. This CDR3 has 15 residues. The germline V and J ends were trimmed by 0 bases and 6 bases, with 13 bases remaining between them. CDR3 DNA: TGTGCCATCAGTGAGTCCTGGGCCCGATTGGATACGCAGTATTTT. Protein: CAISESWARLDTQYF.